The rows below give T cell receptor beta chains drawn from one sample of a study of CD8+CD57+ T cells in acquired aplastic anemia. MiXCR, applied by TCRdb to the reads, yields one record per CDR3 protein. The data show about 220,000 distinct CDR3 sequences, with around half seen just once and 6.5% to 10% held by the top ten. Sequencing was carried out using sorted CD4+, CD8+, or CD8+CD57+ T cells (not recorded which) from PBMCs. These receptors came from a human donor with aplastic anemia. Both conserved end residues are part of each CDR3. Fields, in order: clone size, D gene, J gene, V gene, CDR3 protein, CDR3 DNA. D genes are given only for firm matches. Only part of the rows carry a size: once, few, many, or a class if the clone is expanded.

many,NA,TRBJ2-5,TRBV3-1,CASSQESLIETQYF,TGTGCCAGCAGCCAAGAGAGTTTGATAGAGACCCAGTACTTC
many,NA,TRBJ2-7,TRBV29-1,CSVEFGVSYEQYF,TGCAGCGTTGAATTTGGAGTTTCCTACGAGCAGTACTTC
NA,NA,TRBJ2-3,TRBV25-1,CASSEYSGSTDTQYF,TGTGCCAGCAGTGAATATTCAGGGAGCACAGATACGCAGTATTTT
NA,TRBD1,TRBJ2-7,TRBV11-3,CASSRDRQGPYEQYF,TGTGCCAGCAGCCGAGACCGACAGGGACCCTACGAGCAGTACTTC
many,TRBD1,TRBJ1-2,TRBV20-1,CSAPLWEGASYGYTF,TGCAGTGCTCCCCTATGGGAGGGGGCCTCCTATGGCTACACCTTC
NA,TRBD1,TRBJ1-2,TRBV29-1,CSALGTDGYTF,TGCAGCGCTCTCGGGACAGATGGCTACACCTTC
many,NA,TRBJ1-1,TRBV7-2,CASSLEGQRNTEAFF,TGTGCCAGCAGCTTAGAAGGACAAAGGAACACTGAAGCTTTCTTT
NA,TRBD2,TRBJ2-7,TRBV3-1,CASSQDRASGRPPYEQYF,TGTGCCAGCAGCCAAGATAGGGCTAGCGGGAGGCCGCCCTACGAGCAGTACTTC
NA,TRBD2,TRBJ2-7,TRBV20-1,CGALGLAGGLSPLGQYF,TGCGGTGCCCTAGGACTAGCGGGAGGGTTGTCTCCCCTCGGGCAGTACTTC
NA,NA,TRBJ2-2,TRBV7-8,CASSPFGRGELFF,TGTGCCAGCAGCCCCTTCGGGAGAGGGGAGCTGTTTTTT
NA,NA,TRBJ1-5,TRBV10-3,CAISELDGYNQPQHF,TGTGCCATCAGTGAGTTGGACGGGTACAATCAGCCCCAGCATTTT
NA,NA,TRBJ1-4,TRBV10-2,CASRMANEKLFF,TGCGCCAGCAGAATGGCTAATGAAAAACTGTTTTTT
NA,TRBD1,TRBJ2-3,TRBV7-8,CASSPTDRGGNTQYF,TGTGCCAGCAGCCCAACCGACAGGGGTGGAAATACGCAGTATTTT
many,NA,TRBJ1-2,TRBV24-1,CATSDSTEPGAGYTF,TGTGCCACCAGTGACTCGACAGAGCCCGGCGCCGGCTACACCTTC
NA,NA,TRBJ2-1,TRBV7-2,CASSLARVDEQFF,TGTGCCAGCAGCTTAGCCAGGGTGGATGAGCAGTTCTTC
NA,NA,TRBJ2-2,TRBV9,CASSVYGIDELFF,TGTGCCAGCAGCGTATACGGGATCGATGAGCTGTTTTTT
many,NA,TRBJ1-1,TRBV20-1,CSARVLGTEAFF,TGCAGTGCTAGGGTATTGGGCACTGAAGCTTTCTTT
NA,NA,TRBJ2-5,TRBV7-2,CASTGLALQETQYF,TGTGCCAGCACCGGGCTAGCGTTACAAGAGACCCAGTACTTC
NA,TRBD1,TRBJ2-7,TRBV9,CASTPQGVDEQYF,TGTGCCAGCACCCCGCAGGGGGTCGACGAGCAGTACTTC
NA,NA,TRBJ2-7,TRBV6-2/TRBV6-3,CASSLPGSRYEQYF,TGTGCCAGCAGTTTGCCGGGCTCCCGCTACGAGCAGTACTTC
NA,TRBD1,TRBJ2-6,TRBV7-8,CASSLAGTGPPGANVLTF,TGTGCCAGCAGCTTAGCGGGGACAGGTCCCCCTGGGGCCAACGTCCTGACTTTC
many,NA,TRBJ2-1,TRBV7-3,CASSLTLSSPGTAYNEQFF,TGTGCCAGCAGCTTAACATTATCGTCTCCAGGGACGGCATACAATGAGCAGTTCTTC
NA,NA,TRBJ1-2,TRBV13,CASSLRRPSYGYTF,TGTGCCAGCAGCTTACGCCGACCCTCCTATGGCTACACCTTC
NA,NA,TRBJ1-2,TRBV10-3,CAISYEASYYGYTF,TGTGCCATCAGTTACGAGGCCAGTTACTATGGCTACACCTTC
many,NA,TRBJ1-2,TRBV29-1,CSVEAAAGVSYTF,TGCAGCGTTGAGGCCGCCGCCGGTGTTAGCTACACCTTC
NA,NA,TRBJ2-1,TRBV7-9,CASSLDAVHSYNEQFF,TGTGCCAGCAGCTTAGATGCAGTCCACTCCTACAATGAGCAGTTCTTC
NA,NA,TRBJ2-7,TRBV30,CAWSVGVGGYEQYF,TGTGCCTGGAGTGTAGGGGTAGGGGGATACGAGCAGTACTTC
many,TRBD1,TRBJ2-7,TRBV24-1,CATSERTGGEQYF,TGTGCCACCAGTGAGCGAACAGGGGGGGAGCAGTACTTC
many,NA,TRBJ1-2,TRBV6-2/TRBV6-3,CASSMTALDYGYTF,TGTGCCAGCAGTATGACAGCGCTGGACTATGGCTACACCTTC
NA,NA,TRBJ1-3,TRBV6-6,CASSPGANTICF,TGTGCCAGCAGCCCCGGAGCAAACACCATATGTTTT
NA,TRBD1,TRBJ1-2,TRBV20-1,CSAFASDRPLPYGYTF,TGCAGTGCTTTCGCCTCGGACAGGCCACTCCCTTATGGCTACACCTTC
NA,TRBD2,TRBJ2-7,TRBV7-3,CASSYTSGGSYEQYF,TGTGCCAGCAGTTATACTAGCGGGGGCTCCTACGAGCAGTACTTC
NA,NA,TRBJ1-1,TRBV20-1,CSARDNRANTEAFF,TGCAGTGCTAGAGATAACAGGGCGAACACTGAAGCTTTCTTT
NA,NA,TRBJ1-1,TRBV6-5,CASSRGGGGTEAFF,TGTGCCAGCAGTCGGGGGGGGGGCGGCACTGAAGCTTTCTTT
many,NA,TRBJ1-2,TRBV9,CASSADRLRYGYTF,TGTGCCAGCAGCGCAGACAGGCTTCGCTATGGCTACACCTTC
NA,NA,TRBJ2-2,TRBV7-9,CASSLNRPPTGELFF,TGTGCCAGCAGCTTGAACAGACCACCAACCGGGGAGCTGTTTTTT
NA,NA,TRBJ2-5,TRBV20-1,CSATGAGTPQETQYF,TGCAGTGCTACAGGGGCCGGGACTCCCCAAGAGACCCAGTACTTC
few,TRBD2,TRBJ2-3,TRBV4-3,CASSPLGGTDTQYF,TGCGCCAGCAGCCCCTTGGGGGGGACAGATACGCAGTATTTT
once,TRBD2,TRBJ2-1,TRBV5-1,CASSGGYNAGGPDEQFF,TGCGCCAGCAGCGGAGGGTATAATGCGGGAGGGCCCGATGAGCAGTTCTTC
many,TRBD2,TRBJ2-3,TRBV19,CASSIRLAGGPSTDTQYF,TGTGCCAGTAGTATACGGTTAGCGGGGGGACCTAGCACAGATACGCAGTATTTT
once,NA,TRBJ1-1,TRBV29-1,CSVELGGGNTEAFF,TGCAGCGTTGAATTAGGGGGGGGTAACACTGAAGCTTTCTTT
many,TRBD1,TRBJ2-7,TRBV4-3,CASSQDQTGGGYEQYF,TGCGCCAGCAGCCAAGATCAGACAGGGGGCGGATACGAGCAGTACTTC
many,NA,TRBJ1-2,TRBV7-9,CASRLTRGGYTF,TGTGCCAGCAGATTGACCCGAGGCGGCTACACCTTC